Listed below are T cell receptor beta chains from one sample, sequenced in a study of shared clonotypes between healthy human individuals. Assay: immunoSEQ multiplex PCR; the TCRdb copy retains only in-frame clones and omits some. Altogether about 2.4 million clones are present, roughly 93% being singletons, with the ten largest covering about 0.38%. The material sequenced was naive CD4+ T cells from PBMCs. The receptors come from a man between 18 and 35 years old in good health. Some clones in this sample may be carry-over from other donors' samples. The CDR3 runs from the conserved cysteine through the conserved F or W. D genes are given only for firm matches. Clone sizes are given selectively: once, few, many, or a class where the clone is expanded.

d_gene	v_gene	j_gene	abundance	CDR3aa	CDR3nt
-	TRBV5-4	TRBJ2-7	-	CASRTGVNSYEQYF	TGTGCCAGCAGGACGGGCGTGAACTCCTACGAGCAGTACTTC
-	TRBV28	TRBJ2-7	once	CASSRGQPYEQYF	TGTGCCAGCAGCCGGGGACAACCCTACGAGCAGTACTTC
-	TRBV6-1	TRBJ2-4	-	CASISGDTRNIQYF	TGTGCCAGCATCTCAGGAGACACCCGGAACATTCAGTACTTC
-	TRBV30	TRBJ2-1	-	CACSRGNYNEQFF	TGTGCATGCTCAAGGGGGAACTACAATGAGCAGTTCTTC
-	TRBV7-2	TRBJ2-1	-	CASSLNPAHNEQFF	TGTGCCAGCAGCTTAAACCCGGCCCACAATGAGCAGTTCTTC
TRBD1	TRBV28	TRBJ1-1	-	CASSFEGAGVYTEAFF	TGTGCCAGCAGTTTTGAGGGGGCAGGGGTCTACACTGAAGCTTTCTTT
-	TRBV7-2	TRBJ2-1	-	CASSLLVQPHEQFF	TGTGCCAGCAGCTTACTGGTGCAGCCCCATGAGCAGTTCTTC
TRBD1	TRBV6-6	TRBJ1-1	-	CASSGDRGLNTEAFF	TGTGCCAGCAGTGGCGACAGGGGGTTAAACACTGAAGCTTTCTTT
-	TRBV7-2	TRBJ2-5	-	CASSLESHQETQYF	TGTGCCAGCAGCTTAGAGTCCCACCAAGAGACCCAGTACTTC
TRBD1	TRBV4-1	TRBJ2-7	-	CASSQGAGGNREQYF	TGCGCCAGCAGCCAAGGGGCAGGGGGCAACCGCGAGCAGTACTTC
-	TRBV6-5	TRBJ1-3	once	CASSYRSSGNTIYF	TGTGCCAGCAGTTATAGAAGCTCTGGAAACACCATATATTTT
-	TRBV11-2	TRBJ2-7	-	CASSSRASASYEQYF	TGTGCCAGCAGCTCAAGGGCTAGCGCCTCCTACGAGCAGTACTTC
-	TRBV5-1	TRBJ1-4	-	CASSGSGATNEKLFF	TGCGCCAGCAGCGGATCAGGGGCAACTAATGAAAAACTGTTTTTT
TRBD1	TRBV18	TRBJ2-3	-	CASSLLPGQGAADTQYF	TGTGCCAGCTCACTACTACCGGGACAGGGGGCGGCAGATACGCAGTATTTT
-	TRBV15	TRBJ2-1	-	CATRAPGKRQFF	TGTGCCACCAGAGCCCCGGGAAAAAGGCAGTTCTTC
-	TRBV11-2	TRBJ2-1	-	CASSLEGRLNEQFF	TGTGCCAGCAGCTTAGAAGGCAGGCTAAATGAGCAGTTCTTC
-	TRBV28	TRBJ2-1	-	CASWFGLGNQQFF	TGTGCCAGTTGGTTCGGACTGGGGAATCAGCAGTTCTTC
TRBD2	TRBV5-4	TRBJ2-3	-	CASSPLAGGYTDTQYF	TGTGCCAGCAGCCCCCTAGCGGGAGGGTACACAGATACGCAGTATTTT
TRBD2	TRBV7-8	TRBJ2-5	-	CASSFAGLAGGETQYF	TGTGCCAGCAGCTTCGCTGGACTAGCGGGAGGAGAGACCCAGTACTTC
-	TRBV2	TRBJ2-1	-	CASSEESSRVNEQFF	TGTGCCAGCAGTGAAGAGAGTAGTAGAGTAAATGAGCAGTTCTTC
-	TRBV19	TRBJ1-1	-	CASDTGLSTEAFF	TGTGCCAGTGATACAGGGTTGAGCACTGAAGCTTTCTTT
-	TRBV28	TRBJ2-1	once	CASSPRGRSYNEQFF	TGTGCCAGCAGCCCACGAGGGAGGTCCTACAATGAGCAGTTCTTC
-	TRBV18	TRBJ2-7	-	CASSPSLYEQYF	TGTGCCAGCTCACCATCATTGTACGAGCAGTACTTC
-	TRBV4-3	TRBJ2-1	-	CASSQSSGEQFF	TGCGCCAGCAGCCAATCCAGCGGAGAGCAGTTCTTC
TRBD2	TRBV10-2	TRBJ2-1	-	CASSVLLAGAGKRNEQFF	TGCGCCAGCAGTGTCTTACTAGCGGGAGCCGGGAAACGAAATGAGCAGTTCTTC
TRBD2	TRBV4-1	TRBJ2-1	-	CASTSGLAQPTDSYNEQFF	TGCGCCAGCACCAGTGGACTAGCCCAACCCACGGACTCCTACAATGAGCAGTTCTTC
-	TRBV7-9	TRBJ2-7	-	CASSLGPGYEQYF	TGTGCCAGCAGCTTAGGTCCGGGCTACGAGCAGTACTTC
TRBD2	TRBV25-1	TRBJ2-1	-	CASRPNLAGGYNEQFF	TGTGCCAGCAGACCTAATCTAGCGGGGGGTTACAATGAGCAGTTCTTC
-	TRBV7-3	TRBJ2-1	-	CASAYKSEQFF	TGTGCCAGCGCATATAAGAGTGAGCAGTTCTTC
-	TRBV20-1	TRBJ2-1	once	CSVATYNEQFF	TGCAGCGTGGCTACCTACAATGAGCAGTTCTTC
-	TRBV7-8	TRBJ2-7	-	CASSSRRDFSYEQYF	TGTGCCAGCAGCTCGAGACGGGACTTCTCCTACGAGCAGTACTTC
TRBD2	TRBV28	TRBJ2-3	-	CASSNGGGTDTQYF	TGTGCCAGCAGTAACGGGGGGGGGACAGATACGCAGTATTTT
TRBD1	TRBV18	TRBJ2-5	-	CASSRSGTGQETQYF	TGTGCCAGCTCACGATCCGGGACAGGCCAAGAGACCCAGTACTTC
-	TRBV18	TRBJ1-1	-	CASSPLPANTEAFF	TGTGCCAGCTCTCCTCTCCCAGCGAACACTGAAGCTTTCTTT
-	TRBV5-5	TRBJ2-7	once	CASSLTSNAGFFLDEQYF	TGTGCCAGCAGCTTAACCTCCAATGCCGGGTTCTTTTTGGACGAGCAGTACTTC
-	TRBV6-5	TRBJ2-7	-	CASSSPAASYEQYF	TGTGCCAGCAGTTCCCCGGCAGCCTCCTACGAGCAGTACTTC
-	TRBV6-1	TRBJ1-5	-	CASSEAWGFGQPQHF	TGTGCCAGCAGTGAAGCTTGGGGTTTCGGTCAGCCCCAGCATTTT
TRBD2	TRBV5-1	TRBJ2-5	once	CASSGASGQETQYF	TGCGCCAGCAGCGGCGCTAGCGGACAAGAGACCCAGTACTTC
-	TRBV28	TRBJ2-1	-	CASSLSGGNEQFF	TGTGCCAGCAGTTTAAGCGGCGGGAATGAGCAGTTCTTC
-	TRBV28	TRBJ1-5	-	CASSYFVPFTPNQPQHF	TGTGCCAGCAGTTATTTCGTTCCTTTTACCCCCAATCAGCCCCAGCATTTT
TRBD2	TRBV9	TRBJ2-1	-	CASSGTSGTYNEQFF	TGTGCCAGCAGCGGGACTAGCGGGACCTACAATGAGCAGTTCTTC
TRBD1	TRBV28	TRBJ1-2	-	CASSSGTGVGYTF	TGTGCCAGCAGCTCCGGGACAGGGGTCGGCTACACCTTC
TRBD2	TRBV28	TRBJ2-3	-	CASSLYSRETTDTQYF	TGTGCCAGCAGTTTATACTCGCGGGAGACCACAGATACGCAGTATTTT
-	TRBV28	TRBJ1-5	-	CASSWGASNQPQHF	TGTGCCAGCAGTTGGGGGGCTAGCAATCAGCCCCAGCATTTT
-	TRBV5-1	TRBJ1-3	-	CASRDPDSGNTIYF	TGCGCCTCGCGGGACCCGGACTCTGGAAACACCATATATTTT